This TCR beta chain appears in the sequencing data of a study of blood T cell repertoires in COVID-19. As for the study in general: The samples span acute and convalescent COVID-19 from the United States, Italy and Spain.

V gave up 1 base and J gave up 7 bases; unmatched junction bases: 13. Germline assignment: CDR1 SGHTS and CDR2 YDEGEE. The CDR3 runs to 17 residues. Sequencing was performed with immunoSEQ multiplex PCR; in TCRdb, only in-frame clones are kept and a portion is missing. The table has 130,000 or so clones, 75% to 85% seen once. The origin of this receptor is a woman in her 70s with COVID-19, enrolled during active disease. The sequenced sample was peripheral blood. The gene calls are TRBV5-8 and TRBJ1-5, with 8 bases aligning to TRBD1. The CDR3 is CASSLIPGQVREQPQHF. The CDR3 DNA is TGTGCCAGCAGCTTGATCCCGGGACAGGTTCGGGAACAGCCCCAGCATTTT.